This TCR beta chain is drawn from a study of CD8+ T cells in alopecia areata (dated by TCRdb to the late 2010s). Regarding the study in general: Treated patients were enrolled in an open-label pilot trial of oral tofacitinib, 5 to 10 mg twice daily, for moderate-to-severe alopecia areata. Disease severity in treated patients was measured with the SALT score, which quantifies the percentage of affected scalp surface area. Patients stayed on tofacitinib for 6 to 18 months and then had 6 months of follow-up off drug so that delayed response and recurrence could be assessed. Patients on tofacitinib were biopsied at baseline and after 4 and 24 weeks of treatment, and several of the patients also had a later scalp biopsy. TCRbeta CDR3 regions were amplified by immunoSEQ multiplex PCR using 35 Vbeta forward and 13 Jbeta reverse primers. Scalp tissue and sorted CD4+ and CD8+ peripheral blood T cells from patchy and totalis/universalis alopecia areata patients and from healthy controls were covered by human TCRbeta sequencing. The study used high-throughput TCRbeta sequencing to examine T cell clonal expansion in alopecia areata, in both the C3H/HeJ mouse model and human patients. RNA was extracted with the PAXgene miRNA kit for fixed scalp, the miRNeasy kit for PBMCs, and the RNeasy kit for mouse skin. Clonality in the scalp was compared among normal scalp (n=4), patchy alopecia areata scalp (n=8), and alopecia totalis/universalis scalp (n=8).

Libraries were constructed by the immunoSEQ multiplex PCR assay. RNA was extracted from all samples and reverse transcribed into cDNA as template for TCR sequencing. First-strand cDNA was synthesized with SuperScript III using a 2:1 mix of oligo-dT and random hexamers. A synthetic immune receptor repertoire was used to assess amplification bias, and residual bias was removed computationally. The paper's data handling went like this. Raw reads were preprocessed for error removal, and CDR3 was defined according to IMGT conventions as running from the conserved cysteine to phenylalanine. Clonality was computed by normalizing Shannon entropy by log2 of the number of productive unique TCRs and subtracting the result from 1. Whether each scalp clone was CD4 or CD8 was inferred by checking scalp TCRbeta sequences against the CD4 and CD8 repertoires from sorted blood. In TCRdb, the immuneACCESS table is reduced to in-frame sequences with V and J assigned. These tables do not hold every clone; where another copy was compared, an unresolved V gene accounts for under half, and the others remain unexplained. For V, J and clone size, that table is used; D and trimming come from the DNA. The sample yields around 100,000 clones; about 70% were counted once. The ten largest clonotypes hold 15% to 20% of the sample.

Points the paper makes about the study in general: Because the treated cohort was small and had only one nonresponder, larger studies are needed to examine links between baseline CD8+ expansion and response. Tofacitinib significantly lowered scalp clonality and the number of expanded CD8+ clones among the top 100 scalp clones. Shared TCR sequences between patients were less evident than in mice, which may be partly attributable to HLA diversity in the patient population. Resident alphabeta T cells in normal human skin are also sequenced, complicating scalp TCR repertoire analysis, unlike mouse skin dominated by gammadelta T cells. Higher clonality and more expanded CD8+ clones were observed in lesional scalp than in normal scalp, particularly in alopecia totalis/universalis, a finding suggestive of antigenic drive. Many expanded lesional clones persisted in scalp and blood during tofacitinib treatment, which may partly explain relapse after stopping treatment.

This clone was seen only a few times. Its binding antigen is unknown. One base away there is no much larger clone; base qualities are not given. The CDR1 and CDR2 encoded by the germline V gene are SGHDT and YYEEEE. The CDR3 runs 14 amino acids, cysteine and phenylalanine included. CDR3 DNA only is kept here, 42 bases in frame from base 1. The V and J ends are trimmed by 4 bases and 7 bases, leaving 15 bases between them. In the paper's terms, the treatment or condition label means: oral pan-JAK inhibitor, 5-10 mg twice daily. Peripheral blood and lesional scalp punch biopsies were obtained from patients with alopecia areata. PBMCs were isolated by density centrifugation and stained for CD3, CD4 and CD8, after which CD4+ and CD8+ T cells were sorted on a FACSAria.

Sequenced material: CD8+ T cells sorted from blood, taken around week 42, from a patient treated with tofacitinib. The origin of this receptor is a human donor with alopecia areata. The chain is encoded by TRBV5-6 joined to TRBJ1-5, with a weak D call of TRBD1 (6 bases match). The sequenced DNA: TGTGCCAGCAGCACCGGGGGCTCAGGGCAGCCCCAGCATTTT. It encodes CASSTGGSGQPQHF.